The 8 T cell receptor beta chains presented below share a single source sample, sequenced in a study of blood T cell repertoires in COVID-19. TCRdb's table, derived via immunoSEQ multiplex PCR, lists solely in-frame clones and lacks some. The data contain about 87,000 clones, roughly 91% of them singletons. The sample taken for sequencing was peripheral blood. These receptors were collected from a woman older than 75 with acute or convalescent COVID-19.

CDR3 sequence reads: CASAGQLEAFF. The CDR3 region has the DNA TGTGCCAGTGCCGGACAGCTTGAAGCTTTCTTT. The V call is TRBV19, the J call TRBJ1-1, with a tentative D call TRBD1 (6 bases). V lost 8 bases to trimming and J lost 7 bases, with 11 bases between them. Per the germline V gene, CDR1 is LNHDA and CDR2 is SQIVND (reference sequence). The CDR3 runs to 11 residues.

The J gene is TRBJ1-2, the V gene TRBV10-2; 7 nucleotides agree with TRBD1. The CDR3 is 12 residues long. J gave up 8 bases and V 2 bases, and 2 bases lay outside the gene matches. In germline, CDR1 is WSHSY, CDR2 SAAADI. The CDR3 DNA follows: TGCGCCAGCAGTGAGAGGGGGCAAGGCTACACCTTC. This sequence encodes CASSERGQGYTF.

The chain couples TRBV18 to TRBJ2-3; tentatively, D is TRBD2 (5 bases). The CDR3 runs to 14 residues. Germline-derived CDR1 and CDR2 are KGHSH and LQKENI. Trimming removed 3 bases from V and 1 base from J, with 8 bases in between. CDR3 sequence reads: CASSPKGGTDTQYF. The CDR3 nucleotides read TGTGCCAGCTCACCGAAGGGAGGCACAGATACGCAGTATTTT.

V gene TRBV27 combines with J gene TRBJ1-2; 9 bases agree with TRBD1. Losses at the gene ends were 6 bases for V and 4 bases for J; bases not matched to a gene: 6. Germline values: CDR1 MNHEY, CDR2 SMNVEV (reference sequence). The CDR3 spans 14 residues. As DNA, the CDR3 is TGTGCCAGCAGGGATTCGGGACAGGGCTATGGCTACACCTTC. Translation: CASRDSGQGYGYTF.

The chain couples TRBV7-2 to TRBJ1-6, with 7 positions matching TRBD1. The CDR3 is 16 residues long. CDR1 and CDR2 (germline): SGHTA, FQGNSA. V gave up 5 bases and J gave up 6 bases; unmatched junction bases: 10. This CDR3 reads CASSPRTPGGNSPLHF. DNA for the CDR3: TGTGCCAGCAGCCCCCGTACCCCAGGGGGTAATTCACCCCTCCACTTT.

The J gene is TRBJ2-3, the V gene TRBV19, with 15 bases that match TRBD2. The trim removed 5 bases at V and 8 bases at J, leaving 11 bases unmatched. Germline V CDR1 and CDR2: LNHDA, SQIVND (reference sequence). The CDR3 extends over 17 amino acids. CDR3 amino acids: CASSLGLAGGAGGTQYF. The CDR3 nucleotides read TGTGCCAGTAGTCTCGGACTAGCGGGGGGGGCAGGAGGTACGCAGTATTTT. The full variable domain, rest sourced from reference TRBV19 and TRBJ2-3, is DGGITQSPKYLFRKEGQNVTLSCEQNLNHDAMYWYRQDPGQGLRLIYYSQIVNDFQKGDIAEGYSVSREKKESFPLTVTSAQKNPTAFYLCASSLGLAGGAGGTQYFGPGTRLTVL.

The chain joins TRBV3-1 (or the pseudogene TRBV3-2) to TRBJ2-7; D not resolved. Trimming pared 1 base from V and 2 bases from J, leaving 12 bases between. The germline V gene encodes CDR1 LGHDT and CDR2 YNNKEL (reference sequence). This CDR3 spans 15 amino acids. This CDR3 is CASSQVSQATYEQYF. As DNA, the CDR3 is TGTGCCAGCAGCCAAGTCTCTCAGGCGACCTACGAGCAGTACTTC.

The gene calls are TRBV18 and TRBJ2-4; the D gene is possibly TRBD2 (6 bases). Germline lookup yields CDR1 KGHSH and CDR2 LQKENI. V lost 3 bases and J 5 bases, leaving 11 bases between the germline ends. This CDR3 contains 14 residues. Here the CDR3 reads CASSPRGGENIQYF. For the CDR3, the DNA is TGTGCCAGCTCACCTCGGGGAGGCGAAAACATTCAGTACTTC.